The 21 T cell receptor beta chains reported below all come from one sample, sequenced in a study of blood T cell repertoires in COVID-19. The assay was immunoSEQ multiplex PCR, and TCRdb's table has in-frame clones only and misses some. There are some 240,000 clones in the sample; 75% to 85% occur only once, and around 1.5% lies in the top ten. Sequencing input: peripheral blood. The receptors derive from a woman aged 40 to 49 who had recovered from COVID-19.

The rearrangement joins TRBV5-1 to TRBJ2-2; the match to TRBD1 covers 7 bases. Germline V lookup: CDR1 SGHRS, CDR2 YFSETQ. The CDR3 has 14 amino acids. J lost 1 base, V lost 6 bases, and 3 bases had no gene match. CDR3 coding DNA: TGCGCCAGCACCAACAGGGGGAACACCGGGGAGCTGTTTTTT. It encodes CASTNRGNTGELFF.

This sequence joins TRBV29-1 and TRBJ2-7; 8 nucleotides line up with TRBD1. Germline V lookup: CDR1 SQVTM, CDR2 ANQGSEA. The CDR3 totals 13 residues. The V and J ends lost 3 bases and 6 bases, in that order; junction bases with no gene match: 7. In nucleotides, the CDR3 is TGCAGCGTTGATGCGCAGGGGGCTGTCGAGCAGTACTTC. As protein: CSVDAQGAVEQYF.

V usage is TRBV7-2 and J usage is TRBJ1-4; D ambiguous. There are 16 residues in the CDR3. Germline CDR1 and CDR2: SGHTA and FQGNSA. The V gene lost 4 bases and the J gene lost 4 bases, with 16 bases spanning the gap. The CDR3 is CASSSKRGGFNEKLFF. The CDR3, as DNA: TGTGCCAGCAGCTCGAAGCGGGGAGGTTTTAATGAAAAACTGTTTTTT.

CDR3 sequence reads: CAISETDRDEQFF. CDR3 DNA: TGTGCCATCAGTGAGACAGACAGGGATGAGCAGTTCTTC. V is TRBV10-3 and J is TRBJ2-1; TRBD1 matches at 7 bases. Germline CDR1 ENHRY, CDR2 SYGVKD. CDR3 size: 13 residues. The J segment lost 8 bases and the V segment lost 2 bases, leaving 3 bases of the junction unmatched.

The chain carries TRBV21-1 and TRBJ1-1; the table's D call of TRBD1 was not tested on the DNA. TRBV21-1 is classified as a pseudogene. The CDR3 spans 20 residues. In nucleotides, the CDR3 is TGTGCCAGCAGCAAAGGGCGCAGGGGGCCTATACGATCCGAGAACACTGAAGCTTTCTTT. Its translation: CASSKGRRGPIRSENTEAFF.

This chain links TRBV18 with TRBJ1-2; D possibly corresponds to TRBD1 (6 bases). V was shortened by 5 bases and J by 0 bases, with 13 bases between the two germline ends. Germline CDR1 reads KGHSH; CDR2 reads LQKENI. The CDR3 runs to 15 residues. CDR3 sequence reads: CASSRGTQANYGYTF. The CDR3, as DNA: TGTGCCAGCTCAAGGGGGACGCAGGCTAACTATGGCTACACCTTC.

This clone was counted a single time. The chain recombines TRBV4-1 with TRBJ2-7, with 8 nucleotides matching TRBD2. Unmatched junction bases numbered 11, after V lost 5 bases and J lost 2 bases. The CDR3 contains 16 residues. Germline values: CDR1 MGHRA, CDR2 YSYEKL. CDR3 sequence (DNA): TGCGCCAGCAGCAGGGGGGGGGTAGCGGGGCCCTACGAGCAGTACTTC. As protein: CASSRGGVAGPYEQYF.

The sample holds a few counts of this clone. The sample holds other DNA sequences that translate to the same CDR3. V gene TRBV5-4 combines with J gene TRBJ2-3; D might be TRBD2 (5 bases). CDR1 and CDR2 from the germline V gene are SGHNT and YYREEE (reference sequence). V lost 4 bases and J lost 3, with 9 bases in between. The CDR3 runs to 13 residues. The CDR3 DNA sequence: TGTGCCAGCAGCCTGGACTCAACAGATACGCAGTATTTT. Translating it yields CASSLDSTDTQYF.

The chain recombines TRBV10-3 with TRBJ1-4, with D hard to call. Germline assignment: CDR1 ENHRY and CDR2 SYGVKD. The V end was cut by 5 bases, the J end by 0 bases, with 10 bases between. The CDR3 is made up of 15 amino acids. CDR3 region: CAISPRPATNEKLFF. The CDR3 nucleotides read TGTGCCATCAGTCCCCGTCCGGCAACTAATGAAAAACTGTTTTTT.

This clone was counted only a few times. The chain joins TRBV6-6 to TRBJ2-2; D might be TRBD1 (6 bases). V lost 5 bases, J lost 3 bases, and 7 bases lay in between. Germline CDR1 is MNHNY and CDR2 is SVGAGI (reference sequence). The CDR3 consists of 13 residues. CDR3 nucleotides: TGTGCCAGCAGTACAGGGTACACCGGGGAGCTGTTTTTT. It yields the protein CASSTGYTGELFF.

This chain uses TRBV5-6 with TRBJ1-6, with 8 positions matching TRBD1. With V trimmed by 0 bases and J by 11 bases, 4 bases remained unmatched. CDR1 and CDR2 from the germline V gene are SGHDT and YYEEEE. This CDR3 is built from 14 residues. The CDR3 coding sequence is TGTGCCAGCAGCTTGGCGGACAGGGTGGCACCCCTCCACTTT. Amino acids: CASSLADRVAPLHF.

The chain recombines TRBV11-3 with TRBJ2-5; D is uncertain. V dropped 0 bases and J dropped 2 bases, with 7 bases sitting between them. This CDR3 has 14 residues. CDR1 and CDR2 (germline): SGHNT, YENEEA. Written as DNA, the CDR3 is TGTGCCAGCAGCTTAGAGTCAGTACAAGAGACCCAGTACTTC. Its protein product is CASSLESVQETQYF.

The chain is built from TRBV4-3 and TRBJ2-7, with TRBD2 identical over 11 bases. Germline-derived CDR1 and CDR2 are LGHNA and YSLEER. The CDR3 extends over 14 amino acids. V lost 1 base and J lost 4; bases outside the gene matches: 0. CDR3 sequence reads: CASSQGLAGYEQYF. DNA for the CDR3: TGCGCCAGCAGCCAAGGACTAGCGGGGTACGAGCAGTACTTC.

The rearrangement links TRBV7-3 to TRBJ2-5, with 7 bases fitting TRBD1. CDR1 is SGHTA, CDR2 FQGTGA, per germline. The CDR3 has 16 amino acids. The V segment lost 4 bases and the J segment 0 bases; nucleotides outside the gene matches: 8. CDR3 sequence reads: CASSSDRSSYQETQYF. In nucleotides, the CDR3 is TGTGCCAGCAGCTCGGACAGGAGTTCCTACCAAGAGACCCAGTACTTC.

The table lists this clone with a few counts. This rearrangement joins TRBV7-9 to TRBJ2-3; 8 positions match TRBD1. With 3 bases clipped from V and 3 bases from J, the junction kept 5 bases outside the gene matches. Per the germline V gene, CDR1 is SEHNR and CDR2 is FQNEAQ (reference sequence). CDR3 length equals 15 residues. The CDR3 loop reads CASSFTGGITDTQYF. The CDR3 nucleotides read TGTGCCAGCAGCTTCACAGGGGGGATTACAGATACGCAGTATTTT.

The genes are TRBV5-1 and TRBJ1-2, with TRBD1 identical over 8 bases. The CDR3 totals 14 residues. Germline CDR1 SGHRS, CDR2 YFSETQ. With V trimmed by 4 bases and J by 2 bases, 4 bases remained unmatched. CDR3 protein: CASSLDRVNYGYTF. The CDR3 region has the DNA TGCGCCAGCAGCCTGGACAGGGTGAACTATGGCTACACCTTC.

The chain joins TRBV2 to TRBJ2-1; TRBD1 agrees at 10 bases. The germline V gene encodes CDR1 SNHLY and CDR2 FYNNEI. V trimming: 5 bases; J trimming: 6 bases; junction bases outside the gene matches: 7. The CDR3 runs 15 residues. CDR3 loop: CASSPTGGAGNEQFF. The DNA of the CDR3 is TGTGCCAGCAGTCCGACAGGGGGCGCGGGCAATGAGCAGTTCTTC.

This chain connects TRBV18 to TRBJ1-1; D gene uncertain. The V and J ends lost 3 bases and 7 bases respectively, with 9 bases between them. Germline CDR1 KGHSH, CDR2 LQKENI. The CDR3 covers 12 residues. In DNA form, the CDR3 reads TGTGCCAGCTCACCCCAGGATTTTGAAGCTTTCTTT. Translating gives CASSPQDFEAFF.

The genes are TRBV5-6 and TRBJ1-1, with 8 nucleotides matching TRBD1. Looked up from germline, CDR1 is SGHDT and CDR2 is YYEEEE. The J segment lost 1 base and the V segment lost 4 bases, leaving 9 bases of the junction unmatched. The CDR3 covers 16 residues. Here the CDR3 reads CASSPQTGATNTEAFF. The CDR3 DNA reads TGTGCCAGCAGCCCCCAGACAGGGGCTACGAACACTGAAGCTTTCTTT.

J is TRBJ2-1 and V is TRBV7-2, with 11 bases aligning to TRBD2. This CDR3 is 18 amino acids long. J lost 0 bases, V lost 5 bases, and 9 bases had no gene match. Germline CDR1 SGHTA, CDR2 FQGNSA. The CDR3 nucleotides read TGTGCCAGCAGCCCTACTAGCGGGAGTACCAGCTCCTACAATGAGCAGTTCTTC. Residues: CASSPTSGSTSSYNEQFF.

The genes are TRBV6-5 and TRBJ2-3, with 11 positions matching TRBD2. The V gene's germline CDR1 is MNHEY and CDR2 SVGAGI. CDR3 size: 14 residues. J was trimmed by 6 bases and V by 6 bases; bases with no gene match: 5. CDR3 protein: CASRLAGAGDTQYF. The CDR3 coding sequence is TGTGCCAGCAGACTAGCGGGGGCCGGGGATACGCAGTATTTT.